This section outlines one T cell receptor beta chain sequence together with its context. This clone was seen only a few times. Its antigen is not yet known. No base quality values were provided; no much bigger clone lies one nucleotide off. The data derive from a study of long-term antiretroviral therapy in people with HIV (dated 2022 in TCRdb). At the level of the whole study: The earliest samples were collected about a decade before the 2015 WHO recommendation for immediate ART, when ART was typically delayed until CD4 counts fell. Of the roughly 30 participants with HIV, roughly twelve were female. A total of 192 cryopreserved PBMC samples came from 25 to 35 adults with confirmed HIV infection and were collected serially over a mean of roughly six years (range 1-12). A retrospective serial study tested whether changes in peripheral blood TRB repertoire composition and diversity were associated with ART initiation and durable HIV suppression. No cross-contamination during QIAcube processing turned up in test extractions that ran a monoclonal T-cell line alongside 25 to 35 polyclonal samples.

The immunoSEQ hsTCRB v3.0 assay was used at survey level resolution for TRB variable region sequencing. TRB sequencing targeted a depth of 40,000-50,000 T-cell genomes per sample. Pooled TRB libraries were sequenced on an Illumina MiSeq with a v3 150-cycle kit. The original methods were these. Repertoire analysis was run in R within a reproducible Nextflow workflow that covered QC, data transformation and analysis. Custom analyses were implemented in LymphoSeq2, an R package for AIRR-Seq data exploration. A handful of samples that yielded fewer than 5000 total TRB sequences were excluded, so that 188 HIV repertoires were analyzed. Among the 180 to 200 HIV repertoires that were kept, 59 were collected before ART initiation and 120 to 140 were collected after ART initiation. Repertoires were downsampled to 5000 TRB nucleotide sequences, with summary statistics averaged over 100 downsampling iterations. Only TRB sequences with CDR3 regions of at least seven amino acids were retained for analysis. A Shannon entropy-derived clonality score and the Gini coefficient were used to measure diversity. In the repertoire networks, any two of the top 5000 CDR3 amino acid sequences were connected whenever the two sequences differed by an edit distance of one. For TRB CDR3 amino acid sequences, antigen specificity groups and MHC restriction were predicted with GLIPH2. Known CMV, EBV, HIV or tissue antigen associations were flagged by matching CDR3 amino acid sequences against VDJdb and McPAS-TCR. Pre-ART, post-ART and control groups were compared with Wilcoxon signed-rank tests and Holm-Bonferroni correction. This immuneACCESS table, as held by TCRdb, lists in-frame sequences with V and J called but not all clones. Of the missing ones, under half trace to an unresolved V gene in checked studies; the others have no known cause. Clone size and V and J calls were adopted from that table, with D and trimming inferred from the DNA. For this sample the table gives about 27,000 clones, of which over 80% were detected only once. The biggest ten clones account for about 10% of the sample.

To be included, a participant needed at least one PBMC sample from before ART initiation plus at least two post-ART samples. All participants with HIV were treated in the United States of America. Cryopreserved samples of about 0.95-10 million PBMC were thawed and washed before DNA extraction. At the time of the earliest PBMC sample, participants with HIV were aged between about 20 and 55 years. Each participant contributed PBMC samples from 1-4 timepoints before ART initiation and 2-8 timepoints after ART initiation, with a median of 7 samples. For every participant, serial HIV viral load, CD4+ T-cell count, ART history and demographic data were obtained. Using a Qiagen kit on a QIAcube, genomic DNA was extracted from unsorted PBMC, with samples processed in batches of 12. Broad study findings and their caveats: Inferences about post-ART repertoire changes were limited because no data were available on ART adherence, viral resistance or therapy changes. Because cell numbers in pre-ART samples were limited, unsorted PBMC were profiled instead of sorted CD4+ and CD8+ T cells. Samples dated from 2004 to 2017, and the ART regimens used may be less effective than current ones. ART initiation was associated with a significant increase in TRB diversity, but diversity stayed significantly below transplant donor controls even after long-term ART. Because PBMC availability was limited, only the TCR beta chain was sequenced, with no alpha chain pairing. Expanded TRB clones identified before ART initiation dominated the repertoire across all time points, though the dominance fluctuated and decreased in many PLHIV after ART. Narrower CDR3 length ranges were observed in HIV repertoires than in controls, and an antigen-experienced repertoire with only a slight naive shift after ART was suggested by the network structure.

Taken from the germline V gene (reference sequence), the CDR1 and CDR2 loops are LNHDA and SQIVND. V is reduced by 8 bases and J by 3 bases, leaving a spacing of 14 bases between them. The CDR3 goes from the cysteine to the phenylalanine over 14 residues. This entry keeps only the CDR3 DNA: 42 bases, framed from base 1. The source was unsorted PBMCs, collected 0.8 years before starting antiretroviral therapy. This chain joins TRBV19 to TRBJ1-5; the D gene is unclear. This sequence was found in a man younger than 35 with HIV. The nucleotide sequence is TGTGCCAGTGGGATCGTAGGAGCCAATCAGCCCCAGCATTTT. It is translated as CASGIVGANQPQHF.